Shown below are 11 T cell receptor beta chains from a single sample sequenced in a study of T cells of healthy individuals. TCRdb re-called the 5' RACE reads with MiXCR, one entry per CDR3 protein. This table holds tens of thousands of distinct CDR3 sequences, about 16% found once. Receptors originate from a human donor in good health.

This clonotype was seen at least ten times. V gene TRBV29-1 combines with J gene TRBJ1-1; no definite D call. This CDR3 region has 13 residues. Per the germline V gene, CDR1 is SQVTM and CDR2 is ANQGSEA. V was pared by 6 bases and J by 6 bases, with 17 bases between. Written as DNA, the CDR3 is TGCAGCGTCGTATTCAGGTTAACGGCTGAAGCTTTCTTT. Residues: CSVVFRLTAEAFF. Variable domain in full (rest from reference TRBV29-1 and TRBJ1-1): SAVISQKPSRDICQRGTSLTIQCQVDSQVTMMFWYRQQPGQSLTLIATANQGSEATYESGFVIDKFPISRPNLTFSTLTVSNMSPEDSSIYLCSVVFRLTAEAFFGQGTRLTVV.

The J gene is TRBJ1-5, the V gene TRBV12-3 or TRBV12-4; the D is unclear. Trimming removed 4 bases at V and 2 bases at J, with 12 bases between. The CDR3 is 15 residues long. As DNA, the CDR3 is TGTGCCAGCAGTTCCGTTGGGTCTGGCAATCAGCCCCAGCATTTT. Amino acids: CASSSVGSGNQPQHF.

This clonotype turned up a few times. CDR3 nucleotide sequence: TGTGCCAGCACCGAGGAGGAATCCTATCAGCCCCAGCATTTT. Protein: CASTEEESYQPQHF. The V and J genes are TRBV6-2 or TRBV6-3 and TRBJ1-5; no reliable D call. The CDR3 contains 14 residues. Germline loops: CDR1 MNHEY, CDR2 SVGEGT. Deletions cut 7 bases from V and 5 bases from J, with 15 bases between.

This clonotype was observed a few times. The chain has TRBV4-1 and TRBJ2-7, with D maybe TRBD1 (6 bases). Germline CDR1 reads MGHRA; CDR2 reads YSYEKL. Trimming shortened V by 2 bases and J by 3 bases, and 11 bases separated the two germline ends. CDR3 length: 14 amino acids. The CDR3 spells CASSQLTGSYEQYF. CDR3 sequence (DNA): TGCGCCAGCAGCCAACTAACAGGGAGCTACGAGCAGTACTTC.

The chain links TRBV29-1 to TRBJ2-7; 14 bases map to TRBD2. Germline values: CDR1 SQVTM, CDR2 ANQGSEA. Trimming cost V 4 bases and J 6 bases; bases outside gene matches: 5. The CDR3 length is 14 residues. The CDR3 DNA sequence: TGCAGCGTTGCGACTAGCGGGGGGGCCGTCGAGCAGTACTTC. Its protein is CSVATSGGAVEQYF.

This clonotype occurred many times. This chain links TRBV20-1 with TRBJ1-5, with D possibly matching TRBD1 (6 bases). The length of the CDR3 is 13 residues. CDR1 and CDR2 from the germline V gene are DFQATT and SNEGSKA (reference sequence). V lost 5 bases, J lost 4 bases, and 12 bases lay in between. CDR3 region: CSASQGANQPQHF. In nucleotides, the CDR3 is TGCAGTGCTTCACAGGGTGCGAATCAGCCCCAGCATTTT.

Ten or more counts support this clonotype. CDR3: CASSLEGQGGETQYF. In DNA form, the CDR3 reads TGTGCCAGCAGCTTGGAAGGACAGGGAGGAGAGACCCAGTACTTC. This chain joins TRBV7-9 and TRBJ2-5; 8 positions agree with TRBD1. The CDR3 runs 15 residues. The V and J ends lost 3 bases and 4 bases, in that order; junction bases with no gene match: 7. Per germline, CDR1 SEHNR and CDR2 FQNEAQ (reference sequence).

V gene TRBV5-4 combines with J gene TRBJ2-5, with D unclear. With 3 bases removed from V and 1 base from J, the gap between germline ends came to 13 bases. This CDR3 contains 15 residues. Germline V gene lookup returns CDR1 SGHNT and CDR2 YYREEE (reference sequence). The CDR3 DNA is TGTGCCAGCAGCTGGCAAGTGCGTCCCCAAGAGACCCAGTACTTC. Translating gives CASSWQVRPQETQYF.

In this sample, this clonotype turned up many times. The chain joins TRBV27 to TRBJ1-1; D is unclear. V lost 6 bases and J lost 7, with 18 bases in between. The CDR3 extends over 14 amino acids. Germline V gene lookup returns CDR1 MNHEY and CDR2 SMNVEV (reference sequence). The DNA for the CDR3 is TGTGCCAGCAGAACCAAAGCTTTGCCAGTTGAAGCTTTCTTT. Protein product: CASRTKALPVEAFF.

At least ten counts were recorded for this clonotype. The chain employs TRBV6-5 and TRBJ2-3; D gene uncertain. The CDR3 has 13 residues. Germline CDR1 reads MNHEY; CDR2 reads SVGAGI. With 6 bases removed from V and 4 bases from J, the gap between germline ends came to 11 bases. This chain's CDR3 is CASSFKWPDTQYF. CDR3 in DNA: TGTGCCAGCAGCTTCAAATGGCCAGATACGCAGTATTTT.

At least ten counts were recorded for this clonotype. DNA of the CDR3: TGTGCCAGCAGTTCCAGCGGGAGTCTGTACGAGCAGTACTTC. Protein: CASSSSGSLYEQYF. The rearrangement uses TRBV27 and TRBJ2-7; 8 positions match TRBD2. J was trimmed by 4 bases and V by 4 bases; bases with no gene match: 6. The length of the CDR3 is 14 residues. The germline gives CDR1 MNHEY, CDR2 SMNVEV (reference sequence).